A selection of T cell receptor beta chains follows, all from one sample in a study of response to subunit inactivated influenza vaccine. A single record per CDR3 protein comes from TCRdb applying MiXCR to the RT-PCR reads. The repertoire holds about 570,000 distinct CDR3 sequences, around 10% seen once, with around 10% in the top ten. The data also belong to a second study, concerning T cells expressing NK-cell markers.

The sequenced sample was PBMCs from blood, obtained on the day of vaccination. The origin of the receptors is a man in his forties or fifties who received an inactivated influenza vaccine. Both conserved end residues are part of each CDR3. The D gene is left open where the match is weak. Some rows have no size entry. The others give once, few or many, or a class for an expanded clone.

d_call j_call clone_size v_call cdr3_aa cdr3_nt
NA TRBJ1-3 many TRBV5-1 CASSPGGSPGNTIYF TGCGCCAGCAGCCCGGGGGGCTCTCCTGGAAACACCATATATTTT
NA TRBJ2-2 many TRBV5-6 CASRRTATGELFF TGTGCCAGCAGACGAACAGCGACCGGGGAGCTGTTTTTT
NA TRBJ2-3 NA TRBV24-1 CATSREPTDTQYF TGTGCCACCAGTCGGGAGCCGACAGATACGCAGTATTTT
NA TRBJ2-3 NA TRBV2 CASRRGREDTQYF TGTGCCAGCAGGAGGGGACGCGAGGATACGCAGTATTTT
TRBD1 TRBJ1-2 few TRBV2 CASRGQGIGGYTF TGTGCCAGCAGAGGACAGGGGATCGGCGGCTACACCTTC
TRBD2 TRBJ2-3 few TRBV7-6 CASSPQSGTSGGSTDTQYF TGTGCCAGCAGCCCGCAGTCCGGGACTAGCGGGGGGAGCACAGATACGCAGTATTTT
TRBD1 TRBJ1-2 few TRBV20-1 CSARDQGGSYTF TGCAGTGCTAGAGACCAGGGGGGTTCCTACACCTTC
NA TRBJ2-3 few TRBV18 CASSQQDTTDTQYF TGTGCCAGCTCACAACAGGACACCACAGATACGCAGTATTTT
NA TRBJ2-3 NA TRBV3-1 CASSQGMPGIRRTDTQYF TGTGCCAGCAGCCAAGGAATGCCCGGCATCCGGAGGACAGATACGCAGTATTTT
NA TRBJ2-7 few TRBV5-1 CASSLGLASTSYEQYF TGCGCCAGCAGCTTGGGGCTGGCCTCGACCTCCTACGAGCAGTACTTC
TRBD1 TRBJ1-1 NA TRBV10-2 CASSATPTGGYTEAFF TGCGCCAGCAGTGCAACGCCGACAGGGGGATACACTGAAGCTTTCTTT
NA TRBJ2-7 NA TRBV7-2 CASSLKWTYEQYF TGTGCCAGCAGCTTAAAGTGGACCTACGAGCAGTACTTC
TRBD2 TRBJ2-3 few TRBV7-3 CASSLVGLAGADTQYF TGTGCCAGCAGCCTAGTGGGACTAGCGGGAGCAGATACGCAGTATTTT
NA TRBJ2-3 NA TRBV7-6 CASSLRRTLSGTDTQYF TGTGCCAGCAGCCTGAGACGGACACTGTCGGGCACAGATACGCAGTATTTT
NA TRBJ1-5 NA TRBV6-2/TRBV6-3 CASSYGSDNQPQHF TGTGCCAGCAGTTACGGCTCCGACAATCAGCCCCAGCATTTT
NA TRBJ2-2 few TRBV9 CASSAQGGNLGELFF TGTGCCAGCAGCGCCCAGGGGGGCAATCTCGGGGAGCTGTTTTTT
TRBD2 TRBJ2-6 NA TRBV11-2 CASSLRSSGGLGGANVLTF TGTGCCAGCAGCTTAAGGTCTAGCGGGGGACTGGGGGGGGCCAACGTCCTGACTTTC
NA TRBJ2-3 NA TRBV5-1 CASSFQALSTDTQYF TGCGCCAGCAGCTTCCAGGCCCTTAGCACAGATACGCAGTATTTT
NA TRBJ2-5 few TRBV5-8 CASSLAGVAPSETQYF TGTGCCAGCAGCTTGGCAGGGGTCGCCCCCTCCGAGACCCAGTACTTC
TRBD2 TRBJ2-7 NA TRBV28 CASTKPGTIDYEQYF TGTGCCAGCACCAAACCCGGGACTATCGACTACGAGCAGTACTTC
TRBD1 TRBJ1-1 many TRBV6-5 CASSYRTGGTEAFF TGTGCCAGCAGTTACCGCACAGGGGGCACTGAAGCTTTCTTT
NA TRBJ2-2 NA TRBV14 CASSQTYRVATGELFF TGTGCCAGCAGCCAAACCTACAGGGTCGCTACCGGGGAGCTGTTTTTT
TRBD2 TRBJ2-7 few TRBV27 CASSPGLASSYEQYF TGTGCCAGCAGTCCGGGACTAGCGAGCTCCTACGAGCAGTACTTC
TRBD1 TRBJ1-2 NA TRBV14 CASSQGTGLYGYTF TGTGCCAGCAGCCAGGGGACAGGGTTGTATGGCTACACCTTC
TRBD1 TRBJ2-1 many TRBV20-1 CSVPGQGGNEQFF TGCAGTGTCCCGGGACAGGGGGGGAATGAGCAGTTCTTC
TRBD1 TRBJ1-5 NA TRBV27 CASSLGTGGMGNQPQHF TGTGCCAGCAGTCTTGGGACAGGGGGCATGGGCAATCAGCCCCAGCATTTT
NA TRBJ2-7 NA TRBV20-1 CSASLARREQYF TGCAGTGCTTCATTAGCCAGGCGCGAGCAGTACTTC
TRBD1 TRBJ2-2 NA TRBV5-5 CASSFLFPGQGTGELFF TGTGCCAGCAGCTTTTTGTTTCCGGGACAGGGGACCGGGGAGCTGTTTTTT
NA TRBJ1-1 few TRBV30 CAWSYRVTDTEAFF TGTGCCTGGAGTTACAGGGTTACGGACACTGAAGCTTTCTTT
NA TRBJ1-1 NA TRBV10-3 CAISTGTGNTEAFF TGTGCCATCAGTACCGGGACGGGGAACACTGAAGCTTTCTTT
NA TRBJ2-1 NA TRBV18 CASQERGTYNEQFF TGTGCCAGCCAGGAAAGGGGAACCTACAATGAGCAGTTCTTC
NA TRBJ1-1 few TRBV29-1 CSVGSQNTEAFF TGCAGCGTTGGGTCCCAGAACACTGAAGCTTTCTTT
NA TRBJ2-5 many TRBV5-1 CASSPWTLRGTQYF TGCGCCAGCAGCCCCTGGACACTAAGAGGGACCCAGTACTTC
NA TRBJ2-7 NA TRBV27 CASSAQNHRQRSYYEQYF TGTGCCAGCAGTGCACAAAACCACCGACAGCGCTCATACTACGAGCAGTACTTC
NA TRBJ2-7 few TRBV27 CASSTPRQNHYEQYF TGTGCCAGCAGTACTCCCAGACAGAACCACTACGAGCAGTACTTC
NA TRBJ2-1 few TRBV3-1 CASSIGLISYEQFF TGTGCCAGCAGTATCGGACTCATTTCGTATGAGCAGTTCTTC
NA TRBJ2-1 NA TRBV5-5 CASTLWVSNEQFF TGTGCCAGCACCCTCTGGGTCAGTAATGAGCAGTTCTTC
NA TRBJ2-3 few TRBV27 CASSFVGSGSTDTQYF TGTGCCAGCAGTTTTGTCGGGAGCGGGAGCACAGATACGCAGTATTTT
TRBD1 TRBJ1-1 NA TRBV5-1 CASSYGGTGGTEAFF TGCGCCAGCAGCTACGGCGGGACAGGGGGCACTGAAGCTTTCTTT
NA TRBJ1-6 few TRBV28 CASSLLQTGYNSPLHF TGTGCCAGCAGTTTACTCCAGACAGGTTATAATTCACCCCTCCACTTT
NA TRBJ2-1 many TRBV29-1 CSVNTRGYEQFF TGCAGCGTTAACACCCGGGGGTATGAGCAGTTCTTC
NA TRBJ2-1 NA TRBV12-3/TRBV12-4 CASSPSTEQFF TGTGCCAGCAGCCCTAGCACTGAGCAGTTCTTC
NA TRBJ2-2 NA TRBV6-2/TRBV6-3 CASSSGHSNTGELFF TGTGCCAGCAGTTCGGGACACTCGAACACCGGGGAGCTGTTTTTT
TRBD2 TRBJ2-7 NA TRBV10-3 CAISRGGGADEQYF TGTGCCATCAGTAGGGGCGGGGGGGCCGACGAGCAGTACTTC
NA TRBJ2-5 NA TRBV2 CASIKLVQETQYF TGTGCCAGCATCAAACTGGTACAAGAGACCCAGTACTTC
NA TRBJ2-7 few TRBV28 CASSLISDSYEQYF TGTGCCAGCAGTTTAATCTCCGACAGCTACGAGCAGTACTTC
NA TRBJ1-5 few TRBV2 CASGTHGQPQHF TGTGCCAGCGGAACACACGGTCAGCCCCAGCATTTT
NA TRBJ2-5 few TRBV12-3/TRBV12-4 CASSYYRVRETQYF TGTGCCAGCAGTTACTACAGGGTTAGAGAGACCCAGTACTTC
NA TRBJ1-3 NA TRBV12-3/TRBV12-4 CASSSQLAGNTIYF TGTGCCAGCAGTTCCCAGCTAGCTGGAAACACCATATATTTT
NA TRBJ2-4 NA TRBV15 CATSRLEAKNIQYF TGTGCCACCAGCAGATTAGAAGCCAAAAACATTCAGTACTTC
NA TRBJ2-2 many TRBV20-1 CSAVPGGGLNTGELFF TGCAGTGCTGTCCCCGGCGGCGGCTTGAACACCGGGGAGCTGTTTTTT
TRBD1 TRBJ1-6 NA TRBV28 CASRDRGLSPLHF TGTGCCAGCAGGGACAGGGGGCTTTCACCCCTCCACTTT
NA TRBJ2-5 few TRBV7-9 CASSLQAEFEETQYF TGTGCCAGCAGCTTACAGGCAGAATTTGAAGAGACCCAGTACTTC
NA TRBJ2-7 few TRBV6-2/TRBV6-3 CASSRGLEQYF TGTGCCAGCAGTAGGGGACTCGAGCAGTACTTC
TRBD2 TRBJ2-2 few TRBV6-2/TRBV6-3 CASSQGLSGELFF TGTGCCAGCAGTCAGGGACTAAGCGGGGAGCTGTTTTTT